This passage covers 8 T cell receptor beta chains from one sample sequenced in a study of blood T cell repertoires in COVID-19. Sequenced by immunoSEQ multiplex PCR; TCRdb stores in-frame clones only, minus some. The sample holds 250,000 to 350,000 clones, roughly 80% seen once. Input material: peripheral blood. The receptor source for this set is a human donor with COVID-19, enrolled during active disease. The donor label of this sample is uncertain.

This clone has only a few counts. The chain is built from TRBV6-5 and TRBJ2-2, with D maybe TRBD2 (6 bases). CDR1 and CDR2 from the germline V gene are MNHEY and SVGAGI. V was pared by 6 bases and J by 6 bases, with 17 bases between. The CDR3 totals 15 residues. CDR3: CASRETRQPSGELFF. In DNA form, the CDR3 reads TGTGCCAGCAGGGAGACTAGGCAGCCTTCCGGGGAGCTGTTTTTT.

A few counts support this clone. This chain connects TRBV3-1 (or the pseudogene TRBV3-2) to TRBJ2-1; a possible D gene is TRBD2 (6 bases). This CDR3 is built from 16 residues. V shed 4 bases and J shed 6 bases, with 19 bases lying between them. Per the germline V gene, CDR1 is LGHDT and CDR2 is YNNKEL (reference sequence). The CDR3 region is CASSPRLGGISNEQFF. CDR3 bases: TGTGCCAGCAGCCCAAGACTAGGAGGGATTAGCAATGAGCAGTTCTTC.

The chain couples TRBV6-5 to TRBJ2-7; 8 bases line up with TRBD1. Germline V CDR1 and CDR2: MNHEY, SVGAGI. V shed 6 bases and J 5 bases; nucleotides not matched to a gene: 12. The CDR3 spans 15 residues. The CDR3 loop is CASSQGQGSIHEQYF. CDR3 coding DNA: TGTGCCAGCAGCCAAGGACAGGGCTCCATCCACGAGCAGTACTTC.

The genes are TRBV7-6 and TRBJ2-5, with TRBD2 identical over 11 bases. V lost 3 bases and J lost 0; bases outside the gene matches: 3. The CDR3 spans 16 residues. Germline V gene data show CDR1 as SGHVS and CDR2 as FNYEAQ. The CDR3 loop reads CASSLTSGTNQETQYF. In DNA form, the CDR3 reads TGTGCCAGCAGCTTGACTAGCGGGACTAACCAAGAGACCCAGTACTTC.

The chain uses TRBV7-2 and TRBJ1-5; D might be TRBD1 (5 bases). The V gene's germline CDR1 is SGHTA and CDR2 FQGNSA. V lost 1 base to trimming and J lost 1 base, with 8 bases between them. This CDR3 has 15 amino acids. The CDR3 DNA reads TGTGCCAGCAGCTTAGAAGGGGCGAGCAATCAGCCCCAGCATTTT. Its protein is CASSLEGASNQPQHF.

The chain links TRBV19 to TRBJ1-1, with unresolved D. The CDR3 is 11 residues long. The V gene lost 2 bases and the J gene lost 7 bases, with 5 bases spanning the gap. CDR1 LNHDA and CDR2 SQIVND come from the germline V gene (reference sequence). The CDR3 region has the DNA TGTGCCAGTAGTATACGCGATGAAGCTTTCTTT. Protein sequence: CASSIRDEAFF.

This clone was observed once. The chain combines TRBV6-2 or TRBV6-3 with TRBJ1-6, with D possibly matching TRBD1 (6 bases). V was trimmed by 4 bases and J by 9 bases, leaving 10 bases between them. Germline values: CDR1 MNHEY, CDR2 SVGEGT. This CDR3 contains 13 residues. CDR3 sequence (DNA): TGTGCCAGCAGTTCGCAGGGGATTTCACCCCTCCACTTT. It specifies CASSSQGISPLHF.

This clone was seen a few times. The chain is built from TRBV7-2 and TRBJ2-5, with 8 bases fitting TRBD2. The CDR3 consists of 14 residues. V was pared by 2 bases and J by 5 bases, with 4 bases of the junction left unmatched. From germline, CDR1 is SGHTA and CDR2 FQGNSA. Written as DNA, the CDR3 is TGTGCCAGCAGCTTAATAGCGGGAATCGAGACCCAGTACTTC. Protein: CASSLIAGIETQYF.